This T cell receptor beta chain was obtained from a study of cytomegalovirus exposure and HLA in healthy donors. As for the study in general: Inside one of the first data releases sat 75 million to 100 million unique TCRs taken from HLA-typed donors.

A remark on this clone: Its target is not known.

The PCR made use of 60 Vbeta and 13 Jbeta primers. Produced via immunoSEQ multiplex PCR; TCRdb's table is partial and in-frame only. The table lists around 160,000 clones, around 79% of them singletons. Trimming shortened V by 6 bases and J by 2 bases, and 14 bases separated the two germline ends. This CDR3 has 14 residues. Per germline, CDR1 SNHLY and CDR2 FYNNEI. Findings and caveats of the study: In a later analysis, an Asian-associated ancestry cluster reportedly showed fewer N-insertions than the roughly 650-donor mean.

Sequenced input: PBMCs. The chain recombines TRBV2 with TRBJ2-7; D might be TRBD2 (6 bases). The clonotype was recovered from a man aged 35-49 years in good health and CMV-seropositive. The CDR3 reads CASSPTRPAYEQYF. Written as DNA, the CDR3 is TGTGCCAGCAGCCCGACTAGACCAGCCTACGAGCAGTACTTC.